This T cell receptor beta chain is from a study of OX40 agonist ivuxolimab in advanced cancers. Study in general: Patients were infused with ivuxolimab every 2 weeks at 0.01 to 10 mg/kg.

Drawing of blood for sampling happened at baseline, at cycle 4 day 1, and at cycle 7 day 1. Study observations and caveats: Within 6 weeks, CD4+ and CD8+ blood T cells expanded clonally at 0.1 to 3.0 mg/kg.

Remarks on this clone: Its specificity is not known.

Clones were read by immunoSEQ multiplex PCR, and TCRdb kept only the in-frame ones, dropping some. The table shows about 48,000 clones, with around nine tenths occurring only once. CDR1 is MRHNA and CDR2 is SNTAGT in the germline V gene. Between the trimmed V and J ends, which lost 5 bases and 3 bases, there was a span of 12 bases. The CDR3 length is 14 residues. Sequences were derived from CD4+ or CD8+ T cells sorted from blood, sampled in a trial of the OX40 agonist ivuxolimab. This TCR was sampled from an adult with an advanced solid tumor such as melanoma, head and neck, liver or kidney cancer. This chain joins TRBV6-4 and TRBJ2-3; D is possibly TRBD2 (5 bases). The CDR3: CASSLVARTDTQYF. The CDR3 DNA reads TGTGCCAGCAGTCTCGTAGCGAGAACAGATACGCAGTATTTT.